Below, 17 T cell receptor beta chains from the same sample are listed, as sequenced in a study of tumor and adjacent non-tumor tissue in lung cancer (dated by TCRdb to 2017 to 2018). RNA was extracted from bulk unsorted tissue and checked for quality with a NanoDrop ND-1000 and an Agilent 2100. Library creation used multiplex PCR. Instrument used: Illumina HiSeq 2500. TCRbeta libraries were constructed through three rounds of nested PCR with primers (Table S4) according to protocols adapted from ARM-PCR. In TCRdb, the public reads were trimmed at Q25 with fastp and aligned with MiXCR, with productive beta chains retained. Each entry is one CDR3 protein sequence, shown with its most common DNA and genes. The sample data list around 86,000 distinct CDR3 sequences, and 55% to 80% of these were observed just once. Approximately 9.5% of the sample is held by the ten biggest clonotypes. The sequencing input was lung tumor tissue. All receptors come from a woman aged 40 to 50 with non-small cell lung cancer.

Turning to this clonotype: A much larger clone differs from this one at a single base, so this may be a read error. The rearrangement joins TRBV28 to TRBJ1-5, with D perhaps TRBD1 (6 bases). Deletions cut 2 bases from V and 8 bases from J, with 19 bases between. CDR3 size: 16 residues. Looked up from germline, CDR1 is MDHEN and CDR2 is SYDVKM. CDR3 DNA: TGTGCCAGCAGTTTAGAGAGGGAAGGGGGTATGAAGCCCCAGCATTTT. Its translation: CASSLEREGGMKPQHF. The full variable domain, completed using reference TRBV28 and TRBJ1-5, is DVKVTQSSRYLVKRTGEKVFLECVQDMDHENMFWYRQDPGLGLRLIYFSYDVKMKEKGDIPEGYSVSREKKERFSLILESASTNQTSMYLCASSLEREGGMKPQHFGDGTRLSIL.

The rearrangement joins TRBV6-5 to TRBJ1-1; D might be TRBD1 (6 bases). V lost 6 bases and J lost 13, with 24 bases in between. The CDR3 spans 14 residues. Germline CDR1 is MNHEY and CDR2 is SVGAGI. The CDR3 protein is CASSILGRDTVVFF. As DNA, the CDR3 is TGTGCCAGCAGCATCCTGGGACGGGACACTGTAGTTTTCTTT.

Remarks on this clonotype: A much larger clone differs by one base, so this may be a read error. This chain uses TRBV10-2 with TRBJ2-3; 10 bases are shared with TRBD2. J lost 1 base, V lost 8 bases, and 6 bases had no gene match. CDR3 length: 15 residues. Germline V lookup: CDR1 WSHSY, CDR2 SAAADI. CDR3 in amino acids: CASWSGRGGTDTQYF. DNA for the CDR3: TGCGCCAGCTGGAGCGGGAGGGGCGGCACAGATACGCAGTATTTT.

On this clonotype: One end of the junction fails to match germline, which may point to a read error. The chain couples TRBV5-1 to TRBJ2-7, with D maybe TRBD2 (6 bases). Germline CDR1 SGHRS, CDR2 YFSETQ. The CDR3 spans 13 residues. The CDR3 protein is CAISWDCSYEQYF. CDR3 coding DNA: TGCGCCATCAGCTGGGACTGTTCCTACGAGCAGTACTTC.

Details on this clonotype: A much larger clonotype is one base distant, so this may be a read error. The chain is built from TRBV7-8 and TRBJ2-7; D may be TRBD1 or TRBD2 (5 bases each). Germline lookup yields CDR1 SGHVS and CDR2 FQNEAQ. The CDR3 has 16 amino acids. V shed 6 bases and J shed 3 bases, with 21 bases lying between them. CDR3 nucleotide sequence: TGTGCCAGCAGACCCCAGCAGAAGCGAGGGGTCTACGAGCAGTACTTC. Encoded protein: CASRPQQKRGVYEQYF.

In its sample, this clonotype was seen many times. This chain links TRBV5-5 with TRBJ2-3; D perhaps matches TRBD2 (6 bases). The V end was cut by 0 bases, the J end by 5 bases, with 10 bases between. CDR1 is SGHKS, CDR2 YYEKEE, per germline (reference sequence). This CDR3 is built from 14 residues. CDR3 coding DNA: TGTGCCAGCAGCTTGGAGCGGGCGGGAGATACGCAGTATTTT. Residues: CASSLERAGDTQYF.

About this clonotype itself: Given a much more abundant clone one base away, this may be a read error. V usage is TRBV7-6 and J usage is TRBJ2-7, with TRBD2 matching 7 bases. V dropped 4 bases and J dropped 0; count of bases not matched to a gene: 9. There are 16 residues in the CDR3. The germline CDR1 and CDR2 sequences are SGHVS and FNYEAQ. The CDR3 loop is CASSSAGTNGSYEQYF. The CDR3 coding sequence is TGTGCCAGCAGCTCCGCCGGGACTAACGGCTCCTACGAGCAGTACTTC.

Remarks on this clonotype: The junction and the germline gene differ at one end; a read error may be behind it. The chain uses TRBV6-4 and TRBJ2-1, with 10 bases aligning to TRBD2. Germline V gene data show CDR1 as MRHNA and CDR2 as SNTAGT. The CDR3 runs 15 residues. In DNA form, the CDR3 reads TGTGGCAGCGGTGACAGCGGGGGGGAGGTCGATGAGCAGTTCTTC. Encoded protein: CGSGDSGGEVDEQFF.

As regards this clonotype: Compared with germline, one end of the junction differs, possibly owing to a read error. This rearrangement joins TRBV11-2 to TRBJ1-3; D is uncertain. CDR3 length: 13 residues. Germline values: CDR1 SGHAT, CDR2 FQNNGV. The CDR3: CASSRASGNIVHF. The CDR3 nucleotides are TGTGCCAGCAGCCGAGCGTCCGGGAACATCGTACATTTT.

Of note for this clonotype: At one of its ends the junction is not consistent with the germline gene, which may arise from a read error. The chain has TRBV29-1 and TRBJ2-1, with TRBD2 matching 9 bases. This CDR3 region has 15 residues. Per germline, CDR1 SQVTM and CDR2 ANQGSEA. DNA of the CDR3: TGTAGCGTTGGACTAGCGTGGGGCCCCCGAGGTGAGCAGTTCTTC. Translation: CSVGLAWGPRGEQFF.

The chain recombines TRBV6-5 with TRBJ2-7, with D unresolved. The CDR3 sequence is 14 residues long. CDR1 MNHEY and CDR2 SVGAGI come from the germline V gene. V lost 5 bases, J lost 12 bases, and 23 bases lay in between. CDR3 nucleotides: TGTGCCAGCAGTCCCTACCGGTCTGCCTCCAAGCCGTACTTC. Encoded protein: CASSPYRSASKPYF.

In regard to this clonotype: Mismatch with germline at one junction end may stem from a read error. The rearrangement uses TRBV20-1 and TRBJ2-7; 9 bases align to TRBD2. The CDR3 extends over 14 amino acids. Germline V gene lookup returns CDR1 DFQATT and CDR2 SNEGSKA (reference sequence). CDR3 protein: CGASPLAGFYKQYF. The CDR3 DNA is TGCGGTGCTAGCCCCCTAGCGGGATTCTACAAGCAGTACTTC.

As for this clonotype: Mismatch with germline at one junction end may stem from a read error. The V call is TRBV4-1, the J call TRBJ2-7; D may correspond to TRBD1 or TRBD2 (5 bases each). CDR3 size: 14 residues. The germline V gene encodes CDR1 MGHRA and CDR2 YSYEKL. CDR3 nucleotides: TGCGCCAACAGCCAAGGTAGTCGGGGACCCGAACAGTACTTC. It specifies CANSQGSRGPEQYF.

This clonotype was seen once. The junction shows a germline mismatch at one end, possibly a read error. The V call is TRBV12-3 or TRBV12-4, the J call TRBJ2-1, with 9 nucleotides matching TRBD1. CDR3 length: 15 amino acids. The CDR3 region is CASRPGTGSYNKQFF. The CDR3 bases are TGTGCCAGCAGACCAGGGACAGGGTCGTACAATAAGCAGTTCTTC.

Remarks on this clonotype: With a much larger clone just one base away, this may be a read error. This chain links TRBV2 with TRBJ2-3, with 10 bases identical to TRBD2. Germline V CDR1 and CDR2: SNHLY, FYNNEI. The CDR3 loop spans 15 amino acids. With V trimmed by 11 bases and J by 3 bases, 11 bases remained unmatched. The CDR3 protein is CAGGSASGSTDTQYF. The CDR3 nucleotides read TGTGCCGGCGGGAGCGCTAGCGGGAGTACAGATACGCAGTATTTT. The full variable domain, rest sourced from reference TRBV2 and TRBJ2-3, is EPEVTQTPSHQVTQMGQEVILRCVPISNHLYFYWYRQILGQKVEFLVSFYNNEISEKSEIFDDQFSVERPDGSNFTLKIRSTKLEDSAMYFCAGGSASGSTDTQYFGPGTRLTVL.

The CDR3 spells CASRRGTHESGGYF. CDR3 DNA: TGTGCCAGCAGACGAGGCACCCACGAATCGGGCGGGTACTTC. This chain links TRBV6-6 with TRBJ2-7; D is unresolved. The CDR3 is made up of 14 amino acids. The V gene lost 6 bases and the J gene lost 12 bases, with 24 bases spanning the gap. Germline-derived CDR1 and CDR2 are MNHNY and SVGAGI (reference sequence).

There are many counts of this clonotype. The chain couples TRBV29-1 to TRBJ1-5; D remains ambiguous. V was shortened by 6 bases and J by 6 bases, with 18 bases between the two germline ends. CDR1 and CDR2 from the germline V gene are SQVTM and ANQGSEA. This CDR3 spans 14 amino acids. DNA for the CDR3: TGCAGCGTATCCCCCCACGGGAGCGGTCAGCCCCAGCATTTT. Its protein product is CSVSPHGSGQPQHF.